Reported below is one T cell receptor (beta chain). In germline, CDR1 is MDHEN, CDR2 SYDVKM. The CDR3 length is 10 residues. Trimming pared 7 bases from V and 8 bases from J, leaving 8 bases between. TCRdb's table, derived via immunoSEQ multiplex PCR, lists solely in-frame clones and lacks some. This sample has 180,000 or so clones; about 93% occur once, and the top ten carry about 0.6%. The data belong to a study of T cell responses to AZD1222 COVID-19 vaccine. This sequence joins TRBV28 and TRBJ1-1; D call uncertain. The input for sequencing was peripheral blood, taken on day 0 of AZD1222 vaccination. This TCR was recovered from an adult in good health. CDR3 bases: TGTGCCAGCAATTCGCCGGAAGCTTTCTTT. Translated: CASNSPEAFF.